The source of this TCR beta chain is a study of response to subunit inactivated influenza vaccine. This clonotype turned up a few times. Its target is unknown. TCRdb ran MiXCR on the RT-PCR reads and lists one entry per CDR3 protein. The data hold about 480,000 distinct CDR3 sequences, with about 25% observed a single time. The CDR3 contains 16 residues. V was pared by 3 bases and J by 0 bases, with 9 bases of the junction left unmatched. The germline V gene has CDR1 DFQATT and CDR2 SNEGSKA (reference sequence). Study-wide findings and caveats: T cells newly recruited by each seasonal influenza vaccination are few, the authors suggested.

This clonotype was sampled from a man in his fifties or sixties who received an inactivated influenza vaccine. This sample comprised CD4+ T cells sorted from PBMCs, obtained roughly 5 days after vaccination. The J gene is TRBJ2-3, the V gene TRBV20-1; 7 bases agree with TRBD1. The DNA for the CDR3 is TGCAGTGCTAGCCGGGACAGATTCTATAGCACAGATACGCAGTATTTT. Translating it yields CSASRDRFYSTDTQYF.